This T cell receptor (beta chain) was found in a study of T cell responses to AZD1222 COVID-19 vaccine. Some clones are missing from TCRdb's copy, which holds only in-frame ones; the method was immunoSEQ multiplex PCR. The table lists about 100,000 clones, approximately 86% of them singletons. The V gene's germline CDR1 is MDHEN and CDR2 SYDVKM. CDR3 length: 17 residues. V was clipped by 3 bases and J by 0 bases; unmatched bases: 4. The rearrangement links TRBV28 to TRBJ1-4, with 10 bases matching TRBD1. This TCR came from an adult in good health. The sequencing used peripheral blood, collected on day 0 of AZD1222 vaccination. The CDR3 loop is CASSLGTGETTNEKLFF. CDR3 sequence (DNA): TGTGCCAGCAGTTTGGGGACAGGGGAAACAACTAATGAAAAACTGTTTTTT.